In this sample, the clone carrying this T cell receptor beta chain turned up many times. The antigen is unknown. The sample comes from a study of breast tumors, draining lymph nodes, adjacent tissues. Findings and caveats of the study: Luminal-like breast cancer showed significantly greater tumor-nontumor repertoire similarity than basal-like breast cancer did. The lymph node origin of tumor T cells was framed as consistent with a hypothesis, not demonstrated. Most tumor T cells seemingly derive from lymph node, then expand in tumor. Tumor TCR diversity was below lymph nodes but above nontumor tissue.

Axillary draining lymph nodes of breast cancer patients supplied the node samples. Each CDR3 protein is one row after TCRdb ran MiXCR on the multiplex PCR reads. The table shows about 180,000 distinct CDR3 sequences, with roughly a third occurring only once. The sequenced sample was axillary lymph node tissue. The TCR was taken from a female donor with breast cancer. Some clones in this sample may be carry-over from other donors' samples.

The CDR3 protein is CASSLASAGGVWDTQYF. CDR3 DNA sequence: TGTGCCAGCAGCTTAGCTTCGGCGGGGGGAGTATGGGATACGCAGTATTTT. This chain connects TRBV7-6 to TRBJ2-3; 8 bases fit TRBD2. V dropped 0 bases and J dropped 6; count of bases not matched to a gene: 11. Germline values: CDR1 SGHVS, CDR2 FNYEAQ. The CDR3 has 17 residues.